Presented here are 21 T cell receptor beta chains from one specimen sequenced in a study of blood T cell repertoires in COVID-19. Assay used: immunoSEQ multiplex PCR; TCRdb lists only in-frame clones, some missing. The sample records 350,000 to 400,000 clones, around 89% being singletons. Material: PBMCs or T cells enriched from blood (not recorded which). All receptors derive from a man between 18 and 29 years old who had recovered from COVID-19.

This clone was counted only a few times. The genes are TRBV19 and TRBJ2-7, with 9 bases fitting TRBD2. Germline trimming cut 1 base from V and 2 bases from J; bases unmatched to any gene: 0. There are 14 residues in the CDR3. The germline gives CDR1 LNHDA, CDR2 SQIVND (reference sequence). The CDR3 region is CASSIGGGAYEQYF. DNA of the CDR3: TGTGCCAGTAGTATAGGCGGGGGGGCCTACGAGCAGTACTTC.

The chain combines TRBV7-2 with TRBJ1-5; a weak D match, TRBD1 (6 bases). Germline CDR1 SGHTA, CDR2 FQGNSA. The length of the CDR3 is 16 residues. V lost 3 bases to trimming and J lost 6 bases, with 18 bases between them. The CDR3 sequence: CASSLNRQGMGQPQHF. The CDR3 nucleotides read TGTGCCAGCAGCTTGAACCGGCAGGGGATGGGTCAGCCCCAGCATTTT.

This chain links TRBV29-1 with TRBJ1-5, with 10 bases that match TRBD1. Trimming at V came to 6 bases and at J to 3 bases, leaving 5 bases not matched to a gene. The CDR3 loop spans 14 amino acids. CDR1 and CDR2 (germline): SQVTM, ANQGSEA. CDR3 in amino acids: CSVWTGGSNQPQHF. The CDR3 nucleotides read TGCAGCGTCTGGACAGGGGGGTCCAATCAGCCCCAGCATTTT.

This sequence joins TRBV3-1 (or the pseudogene TRBV3-2) and TRBJ1-2, with 7 bases matching TRBD1. CDR1 is LGHDT, CDR2 YNNKEL, per germline (reference sequence). V lost 5 bases to trimming and J lost 4 bases; unmatched junction nucleotides: 7. This CDR3 region has 14 residues. The CDR3 nucleotides are TGTGCCAGCAGCAAACAGGGGAGTTCCTATGGCTACACCTTC. Amino acid sequence: CASSKQGSSYGYTF.

V is TRBV2 and J is TRBJ2-7, with TRBD1 matching 9 bases. This CDR3 spans 14 amino acids. Germline loops: CDR1 SNHLY, CDR2 FYNNEI. The ends lost 8 bases at V and 0 bases at J; junction bases unmatched: 5. The CDR3 nucleotides read TGTGCCAGCCACCGGACAGGGGCCTCCTACGAGCAGTACTTC. Amino acids: CASHRTGASYEQYF.

The chain links TRBV18 to TRBJ2-2, with D possibly matching TRBD2 (5 bases). V lost 0 bases to trimming and J lost 5 bases, with 16 bases between them. Germline-derived CDR1 and CDR2 are KGHSH and LQKENI. The CDR3 extends over 17 amino acids. CDR3 sequence (DNA): TGTGCCAGCTCACCACCGGGGAGTTATGGATGGACCGGGGAGCTGTTTTTT. This sequence encodes CASSPPGSYGWTGELFF.

This clone was counted a few times. The rearrangement uses TRBV3-1 (or the pseudogene TRBV3-2) and TRBJ2-1; TRBD1 might be the D (5 bases). Germline V gives CDR1 LGHDT, CDR2 YNNKEL (reference sequence). Trimming stripped 1 base from V and 7 bases from J, with 17 bases between. This CDR3 has 16 amino acids. CDR3 sequence reads: CASSQGPYPSGNEQFF. The CDR3 DNA is TGTGCCAGCAGCCAAGGGCCTTACCCCTCAGGGAATGAGCAGTTCTTC.

The chain combines TRBV12-5 with TRBJ2-7, with D perhaps matching TRBD1 (5 bases). Germline CDR1 is LGHNT and CDR2 is FRNRAP. V was clipped by 6 bases and J by 7 bases, with 13 bases between them. This CDR3 is built from 12 residues. The CDR3 nucleotides are TGTGCTAGTGGGACCATCAACAGGGAGCAGTACTTC. It codes for CASGTINREQYF.

The V gene is TRBV5-4, the J gene TRBJ2-3, with D unresolved. CDR1 is SGHNT, CDR2 YYREEE, per germline (reference sequence). The CDR3 length is 14 residues. V gave up 0 bases and J gave up 2 bases, with 7 bases separating them. CDR3 in DNA: TGTGCCAGCAGCTTGGGTATATACACAGATACGCAGTATTTT. It encodes CASSLGIYTDTQYF. Together with reference TRBV5-4 and TRBJ2-3, the CDR3 gives the full variable domain: ETGVTQSPTHLIKTRGQQVTLRCSSQSGHNTVSWYQQALGQGPQFIFQYYREEENGRGNFPPRFSGLQFPNYSSELNVNALELDDSALYLCASSLGIYTDTQYFGPGTRLTVL.

The V call is TRBV4-1, the J call TRBJ1-4; tentative D call: TRBD1 (6 bases). Germline CDR1 and CDR2: MGHRA and YSYEKL. There are 15 residues in the CDR3. Trimming removed 4 bases at V and 8 bases at J, with 17 bases between. The CDR3 region is CASSPLAGAREKLFF. Here the CDR3 DNA reads TGCGCCAGCAGCCCTTTAGCAGGGGCACGGGAAAAACTGTTTTTT.

This clone was counted many times. The V and J genes are TRBV25-1 and TRBJ1-1; D may be TRBD1 (5 bases). Germline-derived CDR1 and CDR2 are MGHDK and SYGVNS. The CDR3 runs to 13 residues. With 1 base removed from V and 4 bases from J, the gap between germline ends came to 7 bases. The DNA of the CDR3 is TGTGCCAGCAGTGAATTACAGGCCACTGAAGCTTTCTTT. Protein sequence: CASSELQATEAFF.

V gene TRBV20-1 combines with J gene TRBJ1-3, with 8 bases aligning to TRBD1. Germline CDR1 DFQATT, CDR2 SNEGSKA (reference sequence). The CDR3 is 11 amino acids. V gave up 6 bases and J gave up 8 bases; unmatched junction bases: 3. In DNA form, the CDR3 reads TGCAGTGCAGACAGGGGAGACACCATATATTTT. This translates into CSADRGDTIYF.

The CDR3 is CASRETGISYNSPLHF. For the CDR3, the DNA is TGCGCCAGCAGAGAGACAGGGATCTCCTATAATTCACCCCTCCACTTT. This chain joins TRBV4-3 and TRBJ1-6; 7 nucleotides agree with TRBD1. V lost 6 bases, J lost 0 bases, and 5 bases stayed unmatched. CDR1 is LGHNA, CDR2 YSLEER, per germline. The CDR3 runs 16 residues.

This clone was found once. The J gene is TRBJ1-5, the V gene TRBV2, with 12 bases lining up with TRBD1. Per the germline V gene, CDR1 is SNHLY and CDR2 is FYNNEI. The CDR3 has 15 amino acids. J lost 4 bases, V lost 7 bases, and 5 bases had no gene match. The CDR3 nucleotides read TGTGCCAGCAAAGGGACAGGGGGCTGGAATCAGCCCCAGCATTTT. It translates to CASKGTGGWNQPQHF. Full variable domain (missing parts from reference TRBV2 and TRBJ1-5): EPEVTQTPSHQVTQMGQEVILRCVPISNHLYFYWYRQILGQKVEFLVSFYNNEISEKSEIFDDQFSVERPDGSNFTLKIRSTKLEDSAMYFCASKGTGGWNQPQHFGDGTRLSIL.

This clone was observed a few times. V usage is TRBV7-9 and J usage is TRBJ1-5; TRBD1 agrees at 9 bases. The V gene end was trimmed by 5 bases and the J gene end by 5 bases; junction bases not matched to a gene: 16. CDR1 SEHNR and CDR2 FQNEAQ come from the germline V gene (reference sequence). The CDR3 spans 18 residues. The CDR3 region has the DNA TGTGCCAGCAGCAGTGGGACAGGGTTCCTGGGCCCAGATCAGCCCCAGCATTTT. Residues: CASSSGTGFLGPDQPQHF. The complete variable domain, with remaining parts taken from reference TRBV7-9 and TRBJ1-5, reads DTGVSQNPRHKITKRGQNVTFRCDPISEHNRLYWYRQTLGQGPEFLTYFQNEAQLEKSRLLSDRFSAERPKGSFSTLEIQRTEQGDSAMYLCASSSGTGFLGPDQPQHFGDGTRLSIL.

The chain combines TRBV7-6 with TRBJ2-2; D may be TRBD2 (6 bases). This CDR3 spans 16 amino acids. V was shortened by 6 bases and J by 4 bases, with 18 bases between the two germline ends. Germline CDR1 reads SGHVS; CDR2 reads FNYEAQ. CDR3 residues: CASSLGGTPGTGELFF. For the CDR3, the DNA is TGTGCCAGCAGTCTCGGGGGAACTCCTGGCACCGGGGAGCTGTTTTTT.

This sequence joins TRBV30 and TRBJ2-1; TRBD2 aligns across 7 bases. From germline, CDR1 is GTSNPN and CDR2 SVGIG (reference sequence). The CDR3 is made up of 13 amino acids. Losses at the gene ends were 3 bases for V and 9 bases for J; bases not matched to a gene: 8. The CDR3 sequence is CAWSGTNYGEQFF. CDR3 bases: TGTGCCTGGAGCGGGACTAATTACGGTGAGCAGTTCTTC.

The chain has TRBV21-1 and TRBJ1-6. TRBV21-1 is an annotated pseudogene. This CDR3 spans 12 amino acids. This chain's CDR3 is CSSGEKGSPLHF. In DNA form, the CDR3 reads TGTTCGAGCGGGGAGAAGGGTTCACCCCTCCACTTT.

The chain recombines TRBV29-1 with TRBJ2-7, with 9 bases fitting TRBD2. Germline loops: CDR1 SQVTM, CDR2 ANQGSEA. The ends lost 2 bases at V and 7 bases at J; junction bases unmatched: 9. This CDR3 spans 14 amino acids. This CDR3 is CSVETAGGPKEQYF. Here the CDR3 DNA reads TGCAGCGTTGAAACGGCGGGAGGGCCGAAGGAGCAGTACTTC.

The V gene is TRBV29-1, the J gene TRBJ1-1; perhaps TRBD1 as D (5 bases). The germline CDR1 and CDR2 sequences are SQVTM and ANQGSEA. This CDR3 has 13 amino acids. V lost 7 bases and J 4 bases, leaving 16 bases between the germline ends. CDR3: CSARPPGGTEAFF. The CDR3 nucleotides read TGCAGCGCCAGGCCCCCGGGGGGCACTGAAGCTTTCTTT.

V and J are TRBV10-3 and TRBJ1-6, with a weak D call TRBD1 (5 bases). The CDR3 contains 16 residues. Trimming pared 5 bases from V and 6 bases from J, leaving 17 bases between. The germline V gene encodes CDR1 ENHRY and CDR2 SYGVKD. The CDR3 DNA reads as TGTGCCATCAGTTCCCCGCGGACGGGACTTAATTCACCCCTCCACTTT. Encoded protein: CAISSPRTGLNSPLHF.